This T cell receptor beta chain emerged from a study of cytomegalovirus exposure and HLA in healthy donors. Study information: In an earlier analysis, approximately 120 million unique TCR beta sequences were found from some 200 million T cells. Study observations and caveats: More than 150 TCR beta chains were listed as cytomegalovirus-associated.

Regarding this clone: The target antigen is unknown. The sample holds other DNA sequences that translate to the same CDR3.

V dropped 0 bases and J dropped 6 bases, with 14 bases sitting between them. Germline CDR1 and CDR2: LNHNV and YYDKDF (reference sequence). This CDR3 has 16 amino acids. The PCR employed 60 Vbeta primers together with 13 Jbeta primers. The table came from immunoSEQ multiplex PCR; TCRdb's copy has only in-frame clones and leaves some out. This sample has 100,000 to 150,000 clones, with about 84% found just once. The chain combines TRBV15 with TRBJ2-2; D might be TRBD2 (6 bases). This TCR derives from a man between 18 and 35 years old in good health and CMV-seropositive. The sequenced sample consisted of PBMCs. The CDR3 bases are TGTGCCACCAGCAGAGATCGGTTGGCGGGGCCCGGGGAGCTGTTTTTT. Translated, it gives CATSRDRLAGPGELFF.